These 2 T cell receptor beta chains originate from one sample sequenced in a study of Graves' ophthalmopathy and Graves' hyperthyroidism. Amplification from RNA transcripts yielded the TCR beta CDR3 regions. In the first round, RT-PCR was carried out with HTBI primers, and a multiplex PCR formed the second round. TCRdb independently ran MiXCR on the multiplex PCR reads; one entry per CDR3 protein. The sample gives roughly 480,000 distinct CDR3 sequences, roughly 14% of which show up once; more than 8.5% is in the top ten. The source material was blood. These TCRs come from a woman in her 30s with Graves' ophthalmopathy.

This clonotype was seen at least ten times. The rearrangement uses TRBV12-3 or TRBV12-4 and TRBJ2-4; weak D call: TRBD2 (6 bases). V was shortened by 1 base and J by 5 bases, with 12 bases between the two germline ends. The CDR3 is 15 amino acids. The CDR3: CASSLDGREENIQYF. The DNA of the CDR3 is TGTGCCAGCAGTTTAGATGGCAGGGAGGAAAACATTCAGTACTTC.

This clonotype was observed many times. The chain combines TRBV28 with TRBJ1-5, with D tentatively TRBD1 (6 bases). With 3 bases removed from V and 7 bases from J, the gap between germline ends came to 25 bases. Germline CDR1 MDHEN, CDR2 SYDVKM. This CDR3 region has 18 residues. The CDR3 sequence: CASSFLFRTDSSGQPQHF. The CDR3 DNA reads as TGTGCCAGCAGTTTCCTCTTTCGTACGGACAGCTCGGGACAGCCCCAGCATTTT.